Below, 20 T cell receptor beta chains from the same sample are listed, as sequenced in a study of cytomegalovirus exposure and HLA in healthy donors. The PCR ran on 60 Vbeta and 13 Jbeta primers. TCRdb keeps only in-frame clones here, not all; method: immunoSEQ multiplex PCR. The sample yields 150,000 to 200,000 clones, 70% to 80% seen once. The material sequenced was PBMCs. Receptors originate from a woman aged 45 to 65 in good health and CMV-seronegative.

This chain joins TRBV6-1 and TRBJ2-4, with 12 positions matching TRBD2. The V gene's germline CDR1 is MNHNS and CDR2 SASEGT. Losses at the gene ends were 4 bases for V and 10 bases for J; bases not matched to a gene: 11. This CDR3 has 16 amino acids. The CDR3 is CASSGLAGGDPAIQYF. The CDR3 coding sequence is TGTGCCAGCAGTGGTCTAGCGGGGGGGGACCCGGCTATTCAGTACTTC.

V and J are TRBV2 and TRBJ2-7; 7 bases fit TRBD1. The germline gives CDR1 SNHLY, CDR2 FYNNEI. V gave up 11 bases and J gave up 0 bases; unmatched junction bases: 4. The CDR3 contains 12 residues. Here the CDR3 reads CAGRDSSYEQYF. CDR3 nucleotides: TGTGCCGGCCGGGACAGCTCCTACGAGCAGTACTTC.

J is TRBJ2-7 and V is TRBV18; a possible D gene is TRBD1 (5 bases). The CDR3 spans 14 residues. Trimming removed 3 bases from V and 4 bases from J, with 13 bases in between. The germline V gene has CDR1 KGHSH and CDR2 LQKENI. The CDR3 region has the DNA TGTGCCAGCTCACCCAAAATCACAGGTTACGAGCAGTACTTC. Translating it yields CASSPKITGYEQYF.

The chain joins TRBV27 to TRBJ1-5; D is perhaps TRBD1 (6 bases). The CDR3 consists of 15 residues. Between the trimmed V and J ends, which lost 8 bases and 4 bases, there was a span of 18 bases. In germline, CDR1 is MNHEY, CDR2 SMNVEV (reference sequence). DNA for the CDR3: TGTGCCAGCGGCACCCCGGGACAAAGGAATCAGCCCCAGCATTTT. This encodes CASGTPGQRNQPQHF.

J is TRBJ1-2 and V is TRBV19, with D possibly matching TRBD1 (6 bases). CDR1 and CDR2 from the germline V gene are LNHDA and SQIVND (reference sequence). The CDR3 extends over 13 amino acids. V dropped 8 bases and J dropped 3 bases, with 13 bases sitting between them. CDR3 region: CASWGQYDYGYTF. Written as DNA, the CDR3 is TGTGCCAGTTGGGGACAATATGACTATGGCTACACCTTC.

The chain uses TRBV18 and TRBJ1-1; D not certain. Germline assignment: CDR1 KGHSH and CDR2 LQKENI. The V gene lost 5 bases and the J gene lost 1 base, with 8 bases spanning the gap. The CDR3 is 13 amino acids. The CDR3 DNA follows: TGTGCCAGCTCAATGAAACAGAACACTGAAGCTTTCTTT. It yields the protein CASSMKQNTEAFF.

This chain connects TRBV5-1 to TRBJ2-1; the D gene is possibly TRBD1 (5 bases). Germline V gives CDR1 SGHRS, CDR2 YFSETQ. The CDR3 consists of 15 residues. The V and J ends lost 0 bases and 6 bases respectively, with 13 bases between them. The CDR3 sequence: CASSLAAGWPNEQFF. As DNA, the CDR3 is TGCGCCAGCAGCTTGGCGGCAGGGTGGCCCAATGAGCAGTTCTTC.

The V call is TRBV2, the J call TRBJ2-7; 8 bases agree with TRBD1. V was pared by 4 bases and J by 0 bases, with 2 bases of the junction left unmatched. CDR3 length: 14 amino acids. The germline gives CDR1 SNHLY, CDR2 FYNNEI. CDR3 in DNA: TGTGCCAGCAGTGGACAGGGGCTCTCCTACGAGCAGTACTTC. This translates into CASSGQGLSYEQYF.

J is TRBJ1-4 and V is TRBV5-1, with 8 bases matching TRBD1. Trimming removed 4 bases from V and 0 bases from J; junction bases left unmatched: 14. Germline CDR1 SGHRS, CDR2 YFSETQ. This CDR3 is 19 amino acids long. CDR3 amino acids: CASSRGVGQVLPTNEKLFF. The CDR3 nucleotides read TGCGCCAGCAGCCGTGGAGTGGGACAGGTTCTGCCAACTAATGAAAAACTGTTTTTT.

This clone was seen only once. The rearrangement joins TRBV6-5 to TRBJ2-5; 7 bases align to TRBD2. This CDR3 has 13 residues. Germline lookup yields CDR1 MNHEY and CDR2 SVGAGI. The trim removed 6 bases at V and 5 bases at J, leaving 6 bases unmatched. In nucleotides, the CDR3 is TGTGCCAGCAGCCACGGGGGGATGGAGACCCAGTACTTC. Encoded protein: CASSHGGMETQYF.

The CDR3 protein is CASSEGQGNTEAFF. As DNA, the CDR3 is TGTGCCAGTAGTGAGGGACAGGGGAACACTGAAGCTTTCTTT. V usage is TRBV19 and J usage is TRBJ1-1, with 9 nucleotides matching TRBD1. The germline CDR1 and CDR2 sequences are LNHDA and SQIVND (reference sequence). V lost 5 bases and J lost 1; bases outside the gene matches: 2. This CDR3 is 14 amino acids long.

This chain links TRBV7-9 with TRBJ1-4; 7 nucleotides match TRBD1. The CDR3 has 14 residues. Germline CDR1 SEHNR, CDR2 FQNEAQ (reference sequence). J was trimmed by 8 bases and V by 6 bases; bases with no gene match: 9. The CDR3 protein is CASRPTGIGEKLFF. The CDR3 bases are TGTGCCAGCAGGCCGACAGGGATTGGGGAAAAACTGTTTTTT.

The chain combines TRBV2 with TRBJ2-5; weak D call: TRBD2 (6 bases). This CDR3 region has 12 residues. Germline assignment: CDR1 SNHLY and CDR2 FYNNEI. V was trimmed by 7 bases and J by 4 bases, leaving 10 bases between them. The CDR3 DNA reads as TGTGCCAGCATGAACGGGGGAGAGACCCAGTACTTC. Amino acid sequence: CASMNGGETQYF.

This chain uses TRBV11-3 with TRBJ2-2; no clear D gene. Germline CDR1 is SGHNT and CDR2 is YENEEA. The CDR3 covers 17 residues. V lost 2 bases and J 1 base, leaving 14 bases between the germline ends. The CDR3 sequence is CASSLNAATKNTGELFF. Written as DNA, the CDR3 is TGTGCCAGCAGCTTAAACGCGGCCACTAAGAACACCGGGGAGCTGTTTTTT.

The rearrangement uses TRBV5-1 and TRBJ1-1; no clear D. Deletions cut 4 bases from V and 1 base from J, with 14 bases between. The length of the CDR3 is 15 residues. Per germline, CDR1 SGHRS and CDR2 YFSETQ. CDR3 coding DNA: TGCGCCAGCAGCCCCAAAATTACAGCGAACACTGAAGCTTTCTTT. Residues: CASSPKITANTEAFF.

This clone was counted a few times. The junction departs from the called germline gene at one end, perhaps through a read error. The chain uses TRBV7-7 and TRBJ2-7; 7 nucleotides align to TRBD2. This CDR3 is 15 amino acids long. CDR1 and CDR2 (germline): SSHAT, FNYEAQ (reference sequence). CDR3 protein: CASSAAAGEVYEQYF. DNA for the CDR3: TGTGCTAGCAGCGCGGCTGCGGGGGAGGTCTACGAGCAGTACTTC.

This clone was counted a few times. CDR3 DNA sequence: TGCGCCAGCAGCTTCGGGACAGGGGGTCAAGAGACCCAGTACTTC. This codes for CASSFGTGGQETQYF. The V gene is TRBV5-1, the J gene TRBJ2-5; 11 bases are a match to TRBD1. The CDR3 loop spans 15 amino acids. With V trimmed by 2 bases and J by 2 bases, 2 bases remained unmatched. Germline V CDR1 and CDR2: SGHRS, YFSETQ.

This clone has only one observation. V and J are TRBV15 and TRBJ2-1; no reliable D call. The CDR3 runs 15 residues. Per the germline V gene, CDR1 is LNHNV and CDR2 is YYDKDF (reference sequence). V was cut by 0 bases and J by 3 bases, with 9 bases left in between. The CDR3 DNA is TGTGCCACCAGCAGAGATCTCGAGGACTACAATGAGCAGTTCTTC. It translates to CATSRDLEDYNEQFF. Full variable domain (rest looked up from reference TRBV15 and TRBJ2-1): DAMVIQNPRYQVTQFGKPVTLSCSQTLNHNVMYWYQQKSSQAPKLLFHYYDKDFNNEADTPDNFQSRRPNTSFCFLDIRSPGLGDTAMYLCATSRDLEDYNEQFFGPGTRLTVL.

J is TRBJ2-1 and V is TRBV6-4; no definite D call. The CDR3 runs 15 residues. Germline CDR1 MRHNA, CDR2 SNTAGT. V was cut by 4 bases and J by 7 bases, with 17 bases left in between. The DNA for the CDR3 is TGTGCCAGCAGTGGGCATCTAGGCCCTACGAATGAGCAGTTCTTC. Translation gives CASSGHLGPTNEQFF.

The V and J genes are TRBV5-1 and TRBJ2-3; 12 bases match TRBD2. V lost 3 bases to trimming and J lost 2 bases; unmatched junction nucleotides: 4. The length of the CDR3 is 16 residues. Per the germline V gene, CDR1 is SGHRS and CDR2 is YFSETQ. CDR3 amino acids: CASSSGLAGPTDTQYF. Here the CDR3 DNA reads TGCGCCAGCAGCTCCGGACTAGCGGGACCCACAGATACGCAGTATTTT.